The entry that follows covers one T cell receptor beta chain sequence. This clonotype occurred a few times. Its binding antigen is unknown. It has no much larger one-base neighbor in the sample; base qualities were not kept. Germline trimming amounts to 5 bases on V and 7 bases on J, with 9 as the count of junction bases outside the gene matches. The CDR3 covers 14 residues, taking in both the cysteine and the phenylalanine. The sequence is cut down to CDR3 DNA, 42 bases in frame from base 1. CDR1 and CDR2, looked up from the germline V gene (reference sequence), are DFQATT and SNEGSKA. The data were obtained in a study of blood T cells in healthy people across ages (dated by TCRdb to the mid-2010s). Study-level background: In model experiments, template switching captured roughly one uniquely barcoded TCR beta cDNA molecule for every two T cells. To track age-related changes in TCR beta repertoire diversity, the study relied on deep sequencing normalized with unique cDNA molecular identifiers. Four age groups were formed from the donors: young (average about 16 years), middle-aged (roughly 38), aged (62) and long-lived (around 82). To avoid experimental bias, donors of different ages were randomly spread across the sequencing lanes. Using the same blood draw, the study looked at two additional independent replicas of 1 million unique cDNA reads for two donors, one aged 18 to 30 and the other aged 80 or older. Here is what the overall study found, with its caveats: Observed TCR beta diversity per million T cells fell roughly linearly with age, and a significant reduction was already apparent by age roughly 40. The percentage of naive T cells measured by flow cytometry correlated strongly with observed TCR beta diversity. Because donor CMV infection status was unknown, age-related changes in expanded clonotypes were potentially confounded. Since profiling was done on bulk unsorted PBMCs, naive and antigen-experienced compartments could not be conclusively compared. Estimates of total diversity based on one million sequenced T cells were regarded as lower bounds and as underestimates. Compared with the aged group, the long-lived group had more naive CD4+ T cells, fewer expanded clones and increased TCR diversity, suggesting age selection.

The library was obtained by 5' RACE. Sequencing used an Illumina HiSeq 2500. A second roughly 6 to 12 cycle PCR used a sample-barcoded 5' primer and a J-beta primer mix. Each TCR beta cDNA molecule received a unique molecular identifier from a template-switch 5' adaptor carrying 12 random nucleotides. At least 2.5 million CDR3-containing paired-end reads were obtained from each sample. First-strand cDNA synthesis was performed from all RNA using the Mint cDNA synthesis kit, with priming by a TRBC-specific oligonucleotide. Following uracil-DNA glycosylase treatment, a first 18-cycle PCR with universal primers M1SS and BC2_uni_R was performed on all cDNA. The authors' analysis ran thus. Each sample was normalized by randomly selecting 1 million high-quality reads, each carrying a distinct molecular identifier. Instead of being binned into consensus sequences, reads with shared molecular identifiers were discarded. MiTCR, set to a Q25 quality threshold and the strictest error-elimination algorithm, was used for CDR3 identification, clonotype clustering and error correction. A nonparametric unseen species model with Euler transformation was used to estimate lower-bound total TCR beta diversity. The public reads were reprocessed in TCRdb via fastp at Q25 and MiXCR, keeping in-frame beta chains. Duplicate CDR3 protein sequences are folded into a single record with the most common DNA and genes. The V and J calls were determined by TCRdb, not by the authors. The sample table contains 500,000 to 600,000 distinct CDR3 sequences; only one count was recorded for approximately 30% of them. The top ten clones comprise around 18% of the sample.

The roughly 39 donors, aged roughly 6 to 95 years, were systemically healthy Caucasian individuals from Russia. Each donor gave ten milliliters of peripheral blood, drawn into EDTA-treated Vacutainer tubes. PBMCs were isolated by Ficoll-Paque density-gradient centrifugation, with at least 6 million obtained per sample. Total RNA was extracted from PBMCs with Trizol reagent, with at least 5 micrograms obtained per sample. For every donor, flow cytometry on a PBMC aliquot measured the percentage of naive CD45RAhigh/CD27high T cells. The chain was built from TRBV20-1 and TRBJ1-5; TRBD1 aligns with 9 central bases. This receptor was identified in a woman aged 70-85 years in good health. Sample: blood. CDR3 sequence: CSAYRDREGQPQHF. The DNA sequence reads TGCAGTGCTTACCGGGACAGGGAGGGACAGCCCCAGCATTTT.